This T cell receptor (beta chain) was observed in a study of blood T cell repertoires in COVID-19 (dated by TCRdb to 2018 to 2021). About the study as a whole: The collaborator samples originated in the United States, Italy and Spain and spanned the acute and convalescent phases of COVID-19. The material from the prospective study consisted of cDNA or gDNA derived from T cells, B-cell-depleted T cells, or PBMCs. The dataset comprised deeply sampled blood TCRbeta repertoires from subjects exposed to, actively infected with, or recovered from COVID-19. A freely available public database, intended as a resource for researchers studying the immune response to SARS-CoV-2, is where the repertoires were released. Samples came from the ongoing ImmuneRACE study (first 160 participants) plus 1,254 subjects from 6 global collaborators. The sample metadata nearly always contained a de-identified subject ID, COVID-19 status, age in years and sex. Where HLA class I and class II types were available, the types were taken from metadata supplied by the sample provider, not from assay-based typing. On the study overall, not on this receptor specifically: Clinical and demographic metadata were provided uncurated, with the amount varying by source and participant.

The CDR3, from cysteine to phenylalanine, totals 16 residues. Of the read, only the CDR3 DNA is kept; its 48 bases are in frame from base 1. Trimming accounts for 0 bases at V and 9 bases at J, while the number of junction bases matched to no gene is 6. Via the germline V gene, CDR1 is SGHTA and CDR2 FQGNSA. In Seattle, one collaborating source enrolled patients while the infection was active and tracked those patients longitudinally over the course of disease. Each collaborating institution followed its own protocols to collect whole blood in K2EDTA tubes. Collaborator samples were shipped for TCRbeta analysis as frozen whole blood, isolated PBMCs, or DNA extracted from either sample type. TCRbeta CDR3 regions were amplified from genomic DNA by means of the immunoSEQ Assay, a bias-controlled multiplex PCR. For the original study's pipeline: Within the assay, amplification of reference gene primers was used to estimate how many nucleated cells each sample contained. To quantify the absolute abundance of each unique TCRbeta CDR3 rearrangement, sequence reads were collapsed and filtered. Productive Simpson clonality was computed per sample as the square root of Simpson's diversity index over productive rearrangements. Drawn from immuneACCESS, this table holds only the in-frame rearrangements with V and J called that TCRdb kept. Clones are partly lost; checked studies trace under half to an unresolved V gene and leave the rest unexplained. V and J calls and clone size are given by that table; D and trimming were obtained from the DNA. The sample records roughly 160,000 clones, approximately 85% of which are singletons. Around 8.1% of the sample is taken by the ten largest.

Points on this clone: The specificity of this receptor is unknown. The record has no base qualities; no much larger clone is one base away.

The chain couples TRBV7-2 to TRBJ2-1, with 12 bases aligning to TRBD2. The sequencing input was peripheral blood. The receptor's source is a woman in her sixties with COVID-19, enrolled during active disease. For the CDR3, the sequence is CASSLAMASGRVEQFF. The DNA reads as follows: TGTGCCAGCAGCTTAGCGATGGCTAGCGGGAGGGTTGAGCAGTTCTTC.